Listed below are T cell receptor beta chains from one sample, sequenced in a study of blood T cell repertoires in COVID-19. The table came from immunoSEQ multiplex PCR; TCRdb's copy has only in-frame clones and leaves some out. The sample has over 50,000 clones, just over 85% seen once. The sequenced material came from peripheral blood. The receptors were gathered from a man aged 65-85 years with active COVID-19. Each CDR3 is given with its conserved first and last residue. D genes are given only for firm matches.

TRBD2 | TRBJ2-1 | TRBV24-1 | CATSDPLAGGINEQFF
NA | TRBJ1-2 | TRBV28 | CASSFARTGLGGYTF
NA | TRBJ1-1 | TRBV6-2/TRBV6-3 | CASSYSGDRQFQF
TRBD1 | TRBJ1-1 | TRBV9 | CASSSPGQPTEAFF
TRBD1 | TRBJ2-1 | TRBV5-8 | CASSFGTGLAEEQFF
TRBD1 | TRBJ1-2 | TRBV3-1/TRBV3-2 | CASFSGTGGHGYTF
NA | TRBJ1-1 | TRBV9 | CASSLLGGGAMDTEAFF
NA | TRBJ2-5 | TRBV23-1 | CASSQSQGPKTQYF
NA | TRBJ1-2 | TRBV5-4 | CASSSGTQNYGYTF
TRBD1 | TRBJ1-2 | TRBV24-1 | CATSDWGTGPYGYTF
TRBD1 | TRBJ1-5 | TRBV19 | CASSIGTGNQPQHF
TRBD1 | TRBJ1-1 | TRBV2 | CASQGQGGTEAFF
TRBD2 | TRBJ2-1 | TRBV7-3 | CASSLTRGSEQFF
NA | TRBJ2-5 | TRBV19 | CASSINLVGQETQYF
TRBD1 | TRBJ1-1 | TRBV4-3 | CASSRTTGGTEAFF
NA | TRBJ1-2 | TRBV7-2 | CASSRPGIYGYTF
TRBD1 | TRBJ2-7 | TRBV4-3 | CASSQDGQDEQYF
NA | TRBJ2-3 | TRBV5-1 | CASSLGQGITDTQYF
TRBD2 | TRBJ2-2 | TRBV11-2 | CASSLGLAGFSPNTGELFF
TRBD1 | TRBJ2-7 | TRBV10-3 | CAISESPDRGLSYEQYF
TRBD1 | TRBJ2-7 | TRBV5-3 | CANLLMGQKYEQYF
NA | TRBJ2-3 | TRBV29-1 | CSVVLGGPGDTQYF
TRBD2 | TRBJ2-1 | TRBV7-2 | CAGSLAGGAYEQFF
TRBD1 | TRBJ1-2 | TRBV11-2 | CASRTPDRGPSNYGYTF
NA | TRBJ1-5 | TRBV7-2 | CASSLVRGNQPQHF
NA | TRBJ2-2 | TRBV19 | CASSAPDFPIGELFF
NA | TRBJ2-7 | TRBV6-1 | CASSEAAPPEQYF
NA | TRBJ2-7 | TRBV4-1 | CASSQVMGAGEQYF
TRBD1 | TRBJ2-7 | TRBV6-5 | CASRDRGISYEQYF
TRBD1 | TRBJ2-7 | TRBV7-2 | CASSLGTGGAKGEQYF
NA | TRBJ2-7 | TRBV4-3 | CASSQERLTIYEQYF
TRBD1 | TRBJ2-2 | TRBV5-1 | CASRKRTGDTGELFF
TRBD2 | TRBJ2-3 | TRBV20-1 | CSASTSGSSTQYF
NA | TRBJ1-2 | TRBV5-5 | CASSQDYGTPGVGYTF
NA | TRBJ1-1 | TRBV4-3 | CASSQEYPGYTEAFF
TRBD1 | TRBJ1-1 | TRBV29-1 | CSVWGQLNTEAFF
TRBD2 | TRBJ2-1 | TRBV3-1/TRBV3-2 | CASSHGGGPLDYNEQFF
TRBD1 | TRBJ2-3 | TRBV24-1 | CATSDPGGDRDGADTQYF